This paragraph covers one T cell receptor (beta chain) sequence. Its antigen is not identified. Unique molecular identifiers featured in each of the TCR beta cDNA libraries. TCRdb called the PCR reads again in MiXCR, with one record for every CDR3 protein. The table includes hundreds of thousands of distinct CDR3 sequences, approximately 38% detected once. The CDR3 has 14 residues. CDR1 DFQATT and CDR2 SNEGSKA come from the germline V gene (reference sequence). V was pared by 3 bases and J by 5 bases, with 17 bases between. The data derive from a study of post-analysis software for immune sequencing data. Study-wide findings and caveats: Controls significantly exceeded multiple sclerosis patients in normalized Chao1 diversity. Strong same-batch co-clustering of samples appeared with F measure clustering. The study found TRBV5-6, TRBV5-1 and TRBV20-1 among four to six TRBV segments more frequent in patients than controls.

The rearrangement joins TRBV20-1 to TRBJ2-7, with a weak D call TRBD1 (5 bases). The source material was blood. The source is a girl aged 5-17 years with multiple sclerosis. The DNA of the CDR3 is TGCAGTGCTAGGGAACAGGTTCGTTCGCACGAGCAGTACTTC. This sequence encodes CSAREQVRSHEQYF.